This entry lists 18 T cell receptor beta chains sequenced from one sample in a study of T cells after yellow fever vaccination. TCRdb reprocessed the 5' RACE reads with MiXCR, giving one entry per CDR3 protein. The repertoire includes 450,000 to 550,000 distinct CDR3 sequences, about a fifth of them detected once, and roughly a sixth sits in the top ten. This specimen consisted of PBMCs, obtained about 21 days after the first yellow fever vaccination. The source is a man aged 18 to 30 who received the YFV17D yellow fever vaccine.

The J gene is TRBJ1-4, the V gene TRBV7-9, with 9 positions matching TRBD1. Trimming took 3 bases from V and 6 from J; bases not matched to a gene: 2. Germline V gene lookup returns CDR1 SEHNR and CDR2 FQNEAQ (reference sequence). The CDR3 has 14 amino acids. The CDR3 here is CASSLTGGHEKLFF. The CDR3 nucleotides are TGTGCCAGCAGCTTGACAGGGGGTCATGAAAAACTGTTTTTT.

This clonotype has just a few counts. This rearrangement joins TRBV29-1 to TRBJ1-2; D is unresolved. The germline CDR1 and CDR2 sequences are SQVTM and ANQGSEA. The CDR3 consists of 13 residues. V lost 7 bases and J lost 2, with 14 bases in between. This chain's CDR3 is CSAEGRPNYGYTF. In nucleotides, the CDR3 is TGCAGCGCCGAAGGAAGACCGAACTATGGCTACACCTTC. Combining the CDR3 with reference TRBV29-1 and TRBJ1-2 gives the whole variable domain SAVISQKPSRDICQRGTSLTIQCQVDSQVTMMFWYRQQPGQSLTLIATANQGSEATYESGFVIDKFPISRPNLTFSTLTVSNMSPEDSSIYLCSAEGRPNYGYTFGSGTRLTVV.

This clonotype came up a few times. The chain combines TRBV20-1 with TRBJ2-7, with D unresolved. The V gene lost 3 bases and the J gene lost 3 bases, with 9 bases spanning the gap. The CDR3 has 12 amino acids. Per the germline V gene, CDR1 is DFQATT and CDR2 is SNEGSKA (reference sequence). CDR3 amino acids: CSASLGNYEQYF. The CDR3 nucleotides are TGCAGTGCTAGTCTCGGAAACTACGAGCAGTACTTC.

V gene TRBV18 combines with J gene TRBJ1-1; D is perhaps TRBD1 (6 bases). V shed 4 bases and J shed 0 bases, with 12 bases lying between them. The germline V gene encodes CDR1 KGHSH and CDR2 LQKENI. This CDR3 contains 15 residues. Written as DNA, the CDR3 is TGTGCCAGCTCACGAAATGGACAGATGAACACTGAAGCTTTCTTT. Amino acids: CASSRNGQMNTEAFF.

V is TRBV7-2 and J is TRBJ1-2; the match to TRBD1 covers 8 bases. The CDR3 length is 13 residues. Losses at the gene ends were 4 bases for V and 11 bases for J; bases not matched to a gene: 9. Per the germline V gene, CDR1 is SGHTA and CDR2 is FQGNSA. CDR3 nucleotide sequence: TGTGCCAGCAGCTCCCGGGACAGGACCCGGTACACCTTC. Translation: CASSSRDRTRYTF.

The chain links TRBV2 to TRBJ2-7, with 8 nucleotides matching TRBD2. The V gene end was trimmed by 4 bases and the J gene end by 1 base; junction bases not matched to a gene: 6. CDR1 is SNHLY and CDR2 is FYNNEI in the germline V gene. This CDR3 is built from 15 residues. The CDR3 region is CASSVGRGQSYEQYF. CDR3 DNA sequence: TGTGCCAGCAGTGTCGGGAGGGGCCAATCCTACGAGCAGTACTTC.

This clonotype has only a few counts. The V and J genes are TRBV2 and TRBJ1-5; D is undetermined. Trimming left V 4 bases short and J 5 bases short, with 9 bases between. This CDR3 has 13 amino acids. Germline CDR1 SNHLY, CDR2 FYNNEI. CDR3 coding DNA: TGTGCCAGCAGTGTGTCCACCCATCAGCCCCAGCATTTT. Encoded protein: CASSVSTHQPQHF. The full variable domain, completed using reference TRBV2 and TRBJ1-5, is EPEVTQTPSHQVTQMGQEVILRCVPISNHLYFYWYRQILGQKVEFLVSFYNNEISEKSEIFDDQFSVERPDGSNFTLKIRSTKLEDSAMYFCASSVSTHQPQHFGDGTRLSIL.

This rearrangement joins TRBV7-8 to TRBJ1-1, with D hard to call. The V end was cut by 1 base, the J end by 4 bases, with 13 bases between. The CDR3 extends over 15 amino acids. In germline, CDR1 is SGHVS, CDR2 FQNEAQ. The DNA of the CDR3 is TGTGCCAGCAGCTTAGACGCCCGAACGGGCACTGAAGCTTTCTTT. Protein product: CASSLDARTGTEAFF.

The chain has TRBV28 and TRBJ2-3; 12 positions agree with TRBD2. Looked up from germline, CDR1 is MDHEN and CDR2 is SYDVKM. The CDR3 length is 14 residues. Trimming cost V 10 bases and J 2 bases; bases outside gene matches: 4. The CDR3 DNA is TGTGCCACCGGACTAGCGGGGTTCACAGATACGCAGTATTTT. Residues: CATGLAGFTDTQYF.

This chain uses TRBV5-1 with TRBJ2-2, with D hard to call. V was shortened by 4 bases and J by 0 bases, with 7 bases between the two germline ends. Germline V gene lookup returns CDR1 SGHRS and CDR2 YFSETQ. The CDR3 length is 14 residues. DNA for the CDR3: TGCGCCAGCAGCAGCAGCCCGAACACCGGGGAGCTGTTTTTT. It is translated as CASSSSPNTGELFF.

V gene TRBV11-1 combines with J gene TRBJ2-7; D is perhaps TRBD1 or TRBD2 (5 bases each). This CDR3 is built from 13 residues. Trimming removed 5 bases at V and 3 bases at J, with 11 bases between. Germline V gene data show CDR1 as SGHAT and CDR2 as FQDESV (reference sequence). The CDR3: CASSRSGGYEQYV. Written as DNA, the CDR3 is TGTGCCAGCAGCCGTAGTGGGGGCTACGAGCAGTACGTC.

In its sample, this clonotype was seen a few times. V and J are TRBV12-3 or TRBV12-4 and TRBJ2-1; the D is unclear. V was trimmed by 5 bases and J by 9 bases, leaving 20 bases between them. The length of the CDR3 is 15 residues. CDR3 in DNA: TGTGCCAGCAGTGGCCAGGACGGCGGTCCCGCTGAGCAGTTCTTC. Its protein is CASSGQDGGPAEQFF.

The CDR3 reads CASSRTSGGVEQFF. CDR3 in DNA: TGTGCCAGCAGTCGGACTAGCGGGGGAGTAGAGCAGTTCTTC. This rearrangement joins TRBV12-3 or TRBV12-4 to TRBJ2-1, with 13 bases aligning to TRBD2. V dropped 5 bases and J dropped 10; count of bases not matched to a gene: 5. The CDR3 runs 14 residues.

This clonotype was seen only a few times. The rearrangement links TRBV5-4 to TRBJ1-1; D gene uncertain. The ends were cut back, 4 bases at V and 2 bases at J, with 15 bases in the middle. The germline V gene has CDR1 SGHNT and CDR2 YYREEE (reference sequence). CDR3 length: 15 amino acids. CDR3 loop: CASSRGFLDNTEAFF. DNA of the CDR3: TGTGCCAGCAGCCGTGGGTTCCTGGACAACACTGAAGCTTTCTTT.

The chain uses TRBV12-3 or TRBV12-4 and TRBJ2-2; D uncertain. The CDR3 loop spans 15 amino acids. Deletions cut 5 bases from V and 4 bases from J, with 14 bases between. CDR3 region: CASSQSVSTTGELFF. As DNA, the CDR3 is TGTGCCAGCAGTCAATCGGTATCTACCACCGGGGAGCTGTTTTTT.

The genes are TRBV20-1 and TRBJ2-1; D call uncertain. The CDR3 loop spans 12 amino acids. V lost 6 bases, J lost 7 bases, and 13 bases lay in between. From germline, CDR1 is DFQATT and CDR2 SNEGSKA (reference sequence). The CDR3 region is CSARRQMNEQFF. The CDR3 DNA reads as TGCAGTGCCCGAAGGCAGATGAATGAGCAGTTCTTC.

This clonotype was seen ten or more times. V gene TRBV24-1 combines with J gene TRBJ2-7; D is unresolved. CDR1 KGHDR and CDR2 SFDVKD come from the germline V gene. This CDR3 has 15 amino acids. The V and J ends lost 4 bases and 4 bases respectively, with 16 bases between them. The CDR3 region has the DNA TGTGCCACCAGTGACCCGCCTTGGGTGGGTTACGAGCAGTACGTC. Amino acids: CATSDPPWVGYEQYV.

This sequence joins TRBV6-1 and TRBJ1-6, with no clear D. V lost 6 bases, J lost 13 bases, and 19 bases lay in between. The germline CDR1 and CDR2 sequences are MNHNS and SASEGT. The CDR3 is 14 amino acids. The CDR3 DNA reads TGTGCCAGCAGCCCCATTCAGGAACGAACTCCCCTCCACTTT. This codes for CASSPIQERTPLHF.